This record concerns one T cell receptor (beta chain) sequence. As yet, its antigen is unknown. Per the germline V gene, CDR1 is SGHTA and CDR2 is FQGNSA. Trimming left V 4 bases short and J 6 bases short, with 6 bases between. The CDR3 spans 12 residues. TCRB immunosequencing input was approximately 450 nanograms of biopsy DNA per sample. Profiled with immunoSEQ multiplex PCR; TCRdb holds only in-frame clones, not every one. The sample contains about 890 clones, approximately 90% of which appear only once. These data come from a study of T cell repertoires in ileal Crohn's disease. Study-wide background: At surgery, around 40% of patients smoked, with median disease duration approximately 7.3 years.

Study-wide findings and caveats: Clonality above 26.8% at surgery always came with endoscopic recurrence.

This clonotype was sampled from an adult with Crohn's disease. The rearrangement uses TRBV7-2 and TRBJ2-2, with a tentative D call TRBD2 (6 bases). Sequenced input: ileal tissue. As DNA, the CDR3 is TGTGCCAGCAGCTGGGGGGCCGGGGAGCTGTTTTTT. Translated, it gives CASSWGAGELFF.